Reported below is one TCR beta chain. Its antigen is still unknown. This entry comes from a study of T cell clonotyping in hematopoietic cell transplantation. Findings of the study overall: Broader posttransplant TCR repertoire diversity was predicted by graft donor and pretransplant recipient Inverse Simpson Index values. Recipient TCR diversity dropped after transplant; expanded clonotypes rose from day 30 to 180.

Per the germline V gene, CDR1 is ENHRY and CDR2 is SYGVKD. The ends were cut back, 0 bases at V and 7 bases at J, with 19 bases in the middle. The CDR3 runs 16 residues. Profiling relied on immunoSEQ multiplex PCR, and the TCRdb table lists in-frame clones only, not all of them. Among some 40,000 clones listed, 85% to 95% were seen once. The receptor comes from a woman aged 45-60 years in good health. Some clones in this sample may be carry-over from other donors' samples. This chain uses TRBV10-3 with TRBJ2-7; D is unclear. Sequenced sample: peripheral blood mononuclear cells. DNA for the CDR3: TGTGCCATCAGTGAGTCAATTACTGGGCGGATGGGTGAGCAGTACTTC. This encodes CAISESITGRMGEQYF.